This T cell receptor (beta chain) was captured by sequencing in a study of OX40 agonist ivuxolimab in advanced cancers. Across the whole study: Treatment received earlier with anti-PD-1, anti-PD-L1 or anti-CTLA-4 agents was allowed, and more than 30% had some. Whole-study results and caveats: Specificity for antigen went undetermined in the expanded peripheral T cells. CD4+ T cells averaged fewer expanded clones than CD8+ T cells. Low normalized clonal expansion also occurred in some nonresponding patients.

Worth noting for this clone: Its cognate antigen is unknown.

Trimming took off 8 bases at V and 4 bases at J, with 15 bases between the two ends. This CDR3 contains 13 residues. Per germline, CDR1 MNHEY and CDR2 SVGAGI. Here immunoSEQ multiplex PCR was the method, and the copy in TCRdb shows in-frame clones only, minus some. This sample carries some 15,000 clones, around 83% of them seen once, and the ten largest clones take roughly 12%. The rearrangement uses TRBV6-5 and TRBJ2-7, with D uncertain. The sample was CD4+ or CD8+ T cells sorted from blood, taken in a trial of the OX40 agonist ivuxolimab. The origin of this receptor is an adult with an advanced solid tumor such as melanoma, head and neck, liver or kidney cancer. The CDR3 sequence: CASGSGSSYEQYF. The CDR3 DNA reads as TGTGCCAGCGGTTCAGGTTCTTCGTACGAGCAGTACTTC.